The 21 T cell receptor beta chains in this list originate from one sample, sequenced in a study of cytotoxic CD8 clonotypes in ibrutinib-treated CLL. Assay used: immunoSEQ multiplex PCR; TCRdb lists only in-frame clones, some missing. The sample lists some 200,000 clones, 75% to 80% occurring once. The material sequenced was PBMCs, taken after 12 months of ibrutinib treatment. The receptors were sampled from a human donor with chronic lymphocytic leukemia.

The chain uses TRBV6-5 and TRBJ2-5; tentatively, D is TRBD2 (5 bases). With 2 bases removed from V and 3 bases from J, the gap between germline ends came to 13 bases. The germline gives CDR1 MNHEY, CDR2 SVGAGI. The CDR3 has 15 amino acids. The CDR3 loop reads CASSYSGVLEETQYF. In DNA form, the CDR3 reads TGTGCCAGCAGTTACAGCGGAGTACTCGAAGAGACCCAGTACTTC.

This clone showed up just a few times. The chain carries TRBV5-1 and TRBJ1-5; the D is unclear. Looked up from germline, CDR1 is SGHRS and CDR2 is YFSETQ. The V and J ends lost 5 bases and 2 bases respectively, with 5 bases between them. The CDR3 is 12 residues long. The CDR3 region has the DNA TGCGCCAGCAGGCCTGGCAATCAGCCCCAGCATTTT. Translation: CASRPGNQPQHF.

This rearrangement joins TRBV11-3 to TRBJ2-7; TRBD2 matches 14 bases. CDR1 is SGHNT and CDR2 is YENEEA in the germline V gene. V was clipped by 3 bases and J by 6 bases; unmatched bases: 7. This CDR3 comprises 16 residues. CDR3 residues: CASSFGLAGGAGEQYF. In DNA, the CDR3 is TGTGCCAGCAGCTTCGGACTAGCGGGAGGAGCCGGCGAGCAGTACTTC.

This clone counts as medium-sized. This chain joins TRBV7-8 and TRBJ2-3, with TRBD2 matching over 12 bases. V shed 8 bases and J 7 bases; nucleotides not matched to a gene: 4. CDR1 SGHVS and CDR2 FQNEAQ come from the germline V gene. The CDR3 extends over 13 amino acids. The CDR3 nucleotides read TGTGCCAGCGAGACTAGCGGGAGTAATACGCAGTATTTT. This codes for CASETSGSNTQYF.

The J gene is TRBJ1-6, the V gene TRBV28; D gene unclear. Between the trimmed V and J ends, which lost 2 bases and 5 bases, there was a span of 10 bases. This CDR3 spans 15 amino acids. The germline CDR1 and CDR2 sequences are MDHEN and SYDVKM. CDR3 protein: CASSLGGSHNSPLHF. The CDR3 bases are TGTGCCAGCAGTTTAGGAGGGAGCCATAATTCACCCCTCCACTTT.

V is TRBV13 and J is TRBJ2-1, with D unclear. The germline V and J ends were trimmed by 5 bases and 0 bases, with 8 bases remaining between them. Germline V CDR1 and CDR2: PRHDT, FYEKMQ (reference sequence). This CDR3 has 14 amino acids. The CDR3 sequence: CASSPDSSYNEQFF. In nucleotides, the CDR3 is TGTGCCAGCAGCCCGGATAGCTCCTACAATGAGCAGTTCTTC.

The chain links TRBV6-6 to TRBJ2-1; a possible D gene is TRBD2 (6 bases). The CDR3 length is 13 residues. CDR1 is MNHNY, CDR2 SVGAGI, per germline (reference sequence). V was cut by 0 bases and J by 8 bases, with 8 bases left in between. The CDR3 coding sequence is TGTGCCAGCAGTTACTCGGGGGGATATGAGCAGTTCTTC. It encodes CASSYSGGYEQFF.

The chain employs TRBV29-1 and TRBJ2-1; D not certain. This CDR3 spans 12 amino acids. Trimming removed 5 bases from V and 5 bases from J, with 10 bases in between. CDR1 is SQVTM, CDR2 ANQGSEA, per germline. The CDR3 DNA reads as TGCAGCGTTTACAGACTCGACAATGAGCAGTTCTTC. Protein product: CSVYRLDNEQFF.

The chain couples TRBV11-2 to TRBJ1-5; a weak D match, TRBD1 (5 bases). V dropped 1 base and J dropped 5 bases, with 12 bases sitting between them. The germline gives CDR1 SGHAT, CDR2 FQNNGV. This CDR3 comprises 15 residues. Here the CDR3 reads CASSLGAGRDQPQHF. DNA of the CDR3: TGTGCCAGCAGCTTAGGGGCAGGGAGAGATCAGCCCCAGCATTTT.

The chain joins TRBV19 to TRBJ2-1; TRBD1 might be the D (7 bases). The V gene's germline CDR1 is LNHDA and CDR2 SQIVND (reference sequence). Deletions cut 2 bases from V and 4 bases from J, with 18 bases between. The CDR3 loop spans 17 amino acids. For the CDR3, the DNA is TGTGCCAGTAGTATATACGGGGGCGCAGGGGGGTACAATGAGCAGTTCTTC. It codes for CASSIYGGAGGYNEQFF.

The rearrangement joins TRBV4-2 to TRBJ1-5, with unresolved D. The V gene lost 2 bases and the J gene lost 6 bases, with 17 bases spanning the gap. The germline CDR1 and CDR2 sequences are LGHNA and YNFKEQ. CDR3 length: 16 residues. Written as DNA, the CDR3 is TGTGCCAGCAGCCAATCGGCGAGGGAGGGATCTCAGCCCCAGCATTTT. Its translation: CASSQSAREGSQPQHF.

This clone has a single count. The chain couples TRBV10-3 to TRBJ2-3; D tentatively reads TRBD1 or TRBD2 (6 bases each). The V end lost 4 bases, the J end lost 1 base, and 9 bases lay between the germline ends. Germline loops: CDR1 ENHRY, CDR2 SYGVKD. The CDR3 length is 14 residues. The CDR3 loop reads CAISARGGTDTQYF. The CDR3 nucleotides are TGTGCCATCAGTGCTAGGGGGGGCACAGATACGCAGTATTTT.

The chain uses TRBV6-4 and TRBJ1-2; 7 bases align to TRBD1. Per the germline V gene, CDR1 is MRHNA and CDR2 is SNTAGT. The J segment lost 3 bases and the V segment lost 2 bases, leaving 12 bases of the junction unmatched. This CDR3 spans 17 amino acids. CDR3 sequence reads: CASSDPGDRVLHYGYTF. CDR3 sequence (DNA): TGTGCCAGCAGTGACCCGGGAGACAGGGTTCTTCACTATGGCTACACCTTC.

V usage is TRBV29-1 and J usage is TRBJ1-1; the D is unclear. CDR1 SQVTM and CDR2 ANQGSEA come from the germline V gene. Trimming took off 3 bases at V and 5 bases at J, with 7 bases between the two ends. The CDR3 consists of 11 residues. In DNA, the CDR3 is TGCAGCGTTGAGTTTCAGACTGAAGCTTTCTTT. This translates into CSVEFQTEAFF. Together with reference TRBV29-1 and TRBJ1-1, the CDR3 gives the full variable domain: SAVISQKPSRDICQRGTSLTIQCQVDSQVTMMFWYRQQPGQSLTLIATANQGSEATYESGFVIDKFPISRPNLTFSTLTVSNMSPEDSSIYLCSVEFQTEAFFGQGTRLTVV.

CDR3 in amino acids: CASSLDPLAYGYTF. The DNA of the CDR3 is TGTGCCAGCAGCTTAGATCCCTTAGCCTATGGCTACACCTTC. The rearrangement links TRBV5-4 to TRBJ1-2; D gene uncertain. The germline V gene encodes CDR1 SGHNT and CDR2 YYREEE (reference sequence). The CDR3 loop spans 14 amino acids. The V and J ends lost 2 bases and 4 bases respectively, with 12 bases between them.

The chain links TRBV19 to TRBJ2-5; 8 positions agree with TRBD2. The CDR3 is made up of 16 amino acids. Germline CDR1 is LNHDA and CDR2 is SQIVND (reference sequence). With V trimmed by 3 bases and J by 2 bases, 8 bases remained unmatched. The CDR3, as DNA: TGTGCCAGTAGTATTGAGACGGGGGGGTCGCAAGAGACCCAGTACTTC. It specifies CASSIETGGSQETQYF.

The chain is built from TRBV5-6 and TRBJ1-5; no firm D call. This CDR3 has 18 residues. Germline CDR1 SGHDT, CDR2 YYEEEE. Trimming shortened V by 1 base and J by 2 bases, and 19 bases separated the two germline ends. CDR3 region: CASSLFMPTVPGNQPQHF. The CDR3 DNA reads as TGTGCCAGCAGCTTGTTTATGCCGACGGTTCCGGGCAATCAGCCCCAGCATTTT.

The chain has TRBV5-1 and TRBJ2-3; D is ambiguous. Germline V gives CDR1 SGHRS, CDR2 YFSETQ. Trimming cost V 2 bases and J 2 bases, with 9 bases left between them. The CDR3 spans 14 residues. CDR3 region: CASSFSDLTDTQYF. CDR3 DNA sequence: TGCGCCAGCAGCTTCTCGGACCTCACAGATACGCAGTATTTT.

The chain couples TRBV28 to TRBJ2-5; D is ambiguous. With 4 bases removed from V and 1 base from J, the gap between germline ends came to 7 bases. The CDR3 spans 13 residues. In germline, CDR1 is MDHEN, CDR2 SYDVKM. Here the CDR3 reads CASSSPIQETQYF. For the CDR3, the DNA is TGTGCCAGCAGTTCCCCTATCCAAGAGACCCAGTACTTC.

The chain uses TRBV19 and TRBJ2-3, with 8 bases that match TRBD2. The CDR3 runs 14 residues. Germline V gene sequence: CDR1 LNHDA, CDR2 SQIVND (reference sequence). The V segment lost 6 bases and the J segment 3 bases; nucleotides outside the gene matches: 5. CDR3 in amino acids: CASSRSGNTDTQYF. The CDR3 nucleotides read TGTGCCAGTAGCCGTAGCGGGAATACAGATACGCAGTATTTT.

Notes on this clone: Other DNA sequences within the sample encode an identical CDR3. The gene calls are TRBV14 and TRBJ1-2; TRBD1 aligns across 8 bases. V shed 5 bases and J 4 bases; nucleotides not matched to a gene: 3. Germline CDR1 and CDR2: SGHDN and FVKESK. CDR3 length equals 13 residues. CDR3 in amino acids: CASSDRGSYGYTF. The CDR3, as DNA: TGTGCCAGCAGCGACAGGGGAAGCTATGGCTACACCTTC.